This TCR beta chain appears in the sequencing data of a study of radiation and T cells in renal cell carcinoma. Study observations and caveats: In blood, top tumor clones expanded by 2 weeks, shrinking by 4. Without pretreatment biopsies, baseline tumor clonotype presence was undetermined.

Data came from immunoSEQ multiplex PCR; TCRdb stores just in-frame clones and leaves some out. The table records 85,000 to 100,000 clones, 80% to 90% of them present only once. Time point meaning: baseline pretreatment blood. Treatment defined: 15 Gy SBRT to primary tumor, nephrectomy 4 weeks later. After SBRT, blood was collected at 2 and 4 weeks, plus baseline. This CDR3 region has 18 residues. Germline V gene lookup returns CDR1 KGHSH and CDR2 LQKENI. Trimming took 6 bases from V and 4 from J, leaving 28 bases between them. Comments on this clone: The antigen remains unidentified.

The material was blood, obtained from a patient whose treatment included radiotherapy and nephrectomy. This receptor was identified in a man in his fifties with renal cell carcinoma. The genes are TRBV18 and TRBJ2-7; possibly TRBD1 or TRBD2 for D (6 bases each). CDR3: CASSPHSHRGVNPYEQYF. The DNA of the CDR3 is TGTGCCAGCTCTCCCCACTCTCATAGGGGGGTCAACCCTTACGAGCAGTACTTC.